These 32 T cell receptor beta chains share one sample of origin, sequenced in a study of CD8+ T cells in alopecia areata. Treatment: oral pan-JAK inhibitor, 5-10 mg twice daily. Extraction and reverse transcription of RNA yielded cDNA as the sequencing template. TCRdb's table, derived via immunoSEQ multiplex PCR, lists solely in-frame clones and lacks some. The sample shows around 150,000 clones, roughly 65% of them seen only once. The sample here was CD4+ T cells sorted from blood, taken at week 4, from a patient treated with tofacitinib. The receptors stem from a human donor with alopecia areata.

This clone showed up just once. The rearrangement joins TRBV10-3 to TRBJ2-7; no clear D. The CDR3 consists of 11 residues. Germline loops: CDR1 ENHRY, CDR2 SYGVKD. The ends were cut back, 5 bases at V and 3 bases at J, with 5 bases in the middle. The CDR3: CAISKDYEQYF. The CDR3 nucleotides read TGTGCCATCAGTAAGGACTACGAGCAGTACTTC.

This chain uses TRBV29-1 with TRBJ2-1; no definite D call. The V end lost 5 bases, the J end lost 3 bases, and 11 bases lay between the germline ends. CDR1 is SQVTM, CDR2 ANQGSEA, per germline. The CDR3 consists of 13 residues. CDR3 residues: CSVRARSYNEQFF. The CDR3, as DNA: TGCAGCGTTAGGGCTCGGAGCTACAATGAGCAGTTCTTC.

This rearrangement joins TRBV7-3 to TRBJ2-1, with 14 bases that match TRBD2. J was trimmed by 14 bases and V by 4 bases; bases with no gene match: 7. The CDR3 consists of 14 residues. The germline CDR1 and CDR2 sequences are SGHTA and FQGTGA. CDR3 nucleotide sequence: TGTGCCAGCAGCTACCGACTAGCGGGGGGGCCGGAGTTCTTC. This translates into CASSYRLAGGPEFF.

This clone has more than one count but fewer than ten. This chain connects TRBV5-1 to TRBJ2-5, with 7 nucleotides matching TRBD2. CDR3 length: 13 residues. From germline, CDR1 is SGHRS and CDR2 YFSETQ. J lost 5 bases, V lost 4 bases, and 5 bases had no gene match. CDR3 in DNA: TGCGCCAGCAGCGAAGCGGGGTGGGAGACCCAGTACTTC. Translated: CASSEAGWETQYF. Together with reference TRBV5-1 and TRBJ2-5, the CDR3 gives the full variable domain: KAGVTQTPRYLIKTRGQQVTLSCSPISGHRSVSWYQQTPGQGLQFLFEYFSETQRNKGNFPGRFSGRQFSNSRSEMNVSTLELGDSALYLCASSEAGWETQYFGPGTRLLVL.

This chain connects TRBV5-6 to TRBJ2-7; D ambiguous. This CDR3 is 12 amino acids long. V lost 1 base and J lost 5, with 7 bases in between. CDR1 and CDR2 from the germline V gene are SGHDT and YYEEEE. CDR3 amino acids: CASSLWQHEQYF. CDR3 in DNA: TGTGCCAGCAGCTTGTGGCAACACGAGCAGTACTTC.

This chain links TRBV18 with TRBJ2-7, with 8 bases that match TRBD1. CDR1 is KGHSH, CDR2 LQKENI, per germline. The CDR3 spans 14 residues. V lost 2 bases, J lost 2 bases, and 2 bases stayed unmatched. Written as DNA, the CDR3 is TGTGCCAGCTCACCATTGACAGGGGCCTACGAGCAGTACTTC. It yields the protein CASSPLTGAYEQYF.

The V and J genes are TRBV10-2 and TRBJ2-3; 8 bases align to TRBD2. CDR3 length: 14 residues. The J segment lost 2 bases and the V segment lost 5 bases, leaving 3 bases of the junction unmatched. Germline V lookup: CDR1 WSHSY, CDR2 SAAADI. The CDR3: CASSPAGDTDTQYF. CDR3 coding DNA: TGCGCCAGCAGTCCAGCGGGGGACACAGATACGCAGTATTTT.

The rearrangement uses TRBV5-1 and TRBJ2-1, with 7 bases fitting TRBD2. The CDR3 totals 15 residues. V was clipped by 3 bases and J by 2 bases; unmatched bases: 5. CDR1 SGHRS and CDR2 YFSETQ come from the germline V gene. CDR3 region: CASSSSGTTYNEQFF. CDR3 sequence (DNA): TGCGCCAGCAGCTCCTCCGGGACTACCTACAATGAGCAGTTCTTC.

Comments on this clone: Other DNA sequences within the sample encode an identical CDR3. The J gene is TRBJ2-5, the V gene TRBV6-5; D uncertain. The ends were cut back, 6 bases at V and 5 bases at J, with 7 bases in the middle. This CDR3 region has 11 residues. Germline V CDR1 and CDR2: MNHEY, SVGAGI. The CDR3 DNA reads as TGTGCCAGCAGCTACCTTGAGACCCAGTACTTC. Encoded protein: CASSYLETQYF.

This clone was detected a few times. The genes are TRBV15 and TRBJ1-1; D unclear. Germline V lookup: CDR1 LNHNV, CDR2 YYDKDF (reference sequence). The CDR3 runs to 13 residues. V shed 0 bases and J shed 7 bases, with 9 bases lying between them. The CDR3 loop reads CATSRDRLVEAFF. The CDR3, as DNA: TGTGCCACCAGCAGAGATCGGTTAGTTGAAGCTTTCTTT.

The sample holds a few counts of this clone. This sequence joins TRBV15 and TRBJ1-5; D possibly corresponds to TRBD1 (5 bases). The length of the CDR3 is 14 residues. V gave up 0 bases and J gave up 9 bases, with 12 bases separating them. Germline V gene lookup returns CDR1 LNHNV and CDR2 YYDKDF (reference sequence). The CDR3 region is CATSRDGGQGPQHF. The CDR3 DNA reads TGTGCCACCAGCAGAGATGGAGGGCAGGGGCCCCAGCATTTT. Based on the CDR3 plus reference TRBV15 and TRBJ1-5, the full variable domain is DAMVIQNPRYQVTQFGKPVTLSCSQTLNHNVMYWYQQKSSQAPKLLFHYYDKDFNNEADTPDNFQSRRPNTSFCFLDIRSPGLGDTAMYLCATSRDGGQGPQHFGDGTRLSIL.

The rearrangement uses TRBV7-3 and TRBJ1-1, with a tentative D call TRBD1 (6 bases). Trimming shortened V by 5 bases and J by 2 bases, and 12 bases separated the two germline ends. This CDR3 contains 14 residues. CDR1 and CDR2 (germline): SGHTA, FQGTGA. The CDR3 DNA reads TGTGCCAGCAGCGTACAGGGAACTAACACTGAAGCTTTCTTT. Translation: CASSVQGTNTEAFF.

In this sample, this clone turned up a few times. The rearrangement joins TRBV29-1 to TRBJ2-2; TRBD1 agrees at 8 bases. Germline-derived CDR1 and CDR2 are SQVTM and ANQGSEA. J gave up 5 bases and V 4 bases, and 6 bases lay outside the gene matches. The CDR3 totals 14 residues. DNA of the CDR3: TGCAGCGTTGCCGTGACAGGGGCGACCGGGGAGCTGTTTTTT. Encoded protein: CSVAVTGATGELFF.

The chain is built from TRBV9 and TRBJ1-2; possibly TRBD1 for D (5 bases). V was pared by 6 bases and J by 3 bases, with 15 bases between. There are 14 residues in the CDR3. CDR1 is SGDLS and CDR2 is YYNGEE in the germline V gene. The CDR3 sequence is CASTPFAGHYGYTF. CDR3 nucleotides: TGTGCCAGCACCCCGTTTGCGGGGCACTATGGCTACACCTTC.

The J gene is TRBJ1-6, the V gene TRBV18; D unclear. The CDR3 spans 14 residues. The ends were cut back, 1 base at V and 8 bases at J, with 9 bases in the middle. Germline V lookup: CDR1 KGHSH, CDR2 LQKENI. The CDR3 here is CASSPRHVDSPLHF. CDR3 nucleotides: TGTGCCAGCTCACCACGACACGTGGATTCACCCCTCCACTTT.

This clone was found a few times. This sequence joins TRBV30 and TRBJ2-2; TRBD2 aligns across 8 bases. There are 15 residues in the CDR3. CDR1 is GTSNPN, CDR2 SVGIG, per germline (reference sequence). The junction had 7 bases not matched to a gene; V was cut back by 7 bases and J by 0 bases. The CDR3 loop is CASSTSGANTGELFF. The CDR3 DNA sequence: TGTGCCTCCTCCACTAGCGGCGCGAACACCGGGGAGCTGTTTTTT. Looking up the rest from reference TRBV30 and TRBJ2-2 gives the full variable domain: SQTIHQWPATLVQPVGSPLSLECTVEGTSNPNLYWYRQAAGRGLQLLFYSVGIGQISSEVPQNLSASRPQDRQFILSSKKLLLSDSGFYLCASSTSGANTGELFFGEGSRLTVL.

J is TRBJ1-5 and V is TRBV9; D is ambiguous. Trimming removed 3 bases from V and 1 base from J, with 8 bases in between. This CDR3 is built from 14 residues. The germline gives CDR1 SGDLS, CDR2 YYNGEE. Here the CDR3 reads CASSAWQSNQPQHF. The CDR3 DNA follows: TGTGCCAGCAGCGCATGGCAAAGCAATCAGCCCCAGCATTTT.

CDR3 sequence (DNA): TGCACCAGCAGCCACCAGGGACGAACTGAAGCTTTCTTT. Its translation is CTSSHQGRTEAFF. The genes are TRBV1 and TRBJ1-1. TRBV1 represents a pseudogene. The CDR3 consists of 13 residues.

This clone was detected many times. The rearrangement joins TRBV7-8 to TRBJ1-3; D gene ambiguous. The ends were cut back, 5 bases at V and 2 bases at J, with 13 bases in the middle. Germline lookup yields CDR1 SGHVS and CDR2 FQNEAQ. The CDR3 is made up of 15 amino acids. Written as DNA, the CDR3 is TGTGCCAGCAGCCCCGCCGGGGATCCTGGAAACACCATATATTTT. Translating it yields CASSPAGDPGNTIYF. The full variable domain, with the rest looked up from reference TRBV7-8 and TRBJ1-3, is GAGVSQSPRYKVAKRGQDVALRCDPISGHVSLFWYQQALGQGPEFLTYFQNEAQLDKSGLPSDRFFAERPEGSVSTLKIQRTQQEDSAVYLCASSPAGDPGNTIYFGEGSWLTVV.

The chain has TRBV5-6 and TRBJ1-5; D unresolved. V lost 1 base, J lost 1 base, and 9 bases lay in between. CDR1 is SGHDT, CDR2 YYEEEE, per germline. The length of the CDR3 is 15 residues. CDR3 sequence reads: CASSLWQASNQPQHF. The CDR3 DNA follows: TGTGCCAGCAGCTTGTGGCAGGCAAGCAATCAGCCCCAGCATTTT. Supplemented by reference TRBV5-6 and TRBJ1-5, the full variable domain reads DAGVTQSPTHLIKTRGQQVTLRCSPKSGHDTVSWYQQALGQGPQFIFQYYEEEERQRGNFPDRFSGHQFPNYSSELNVNALLLGDSALYLCASSLWQASNQPQHFGDGTRLSIL.

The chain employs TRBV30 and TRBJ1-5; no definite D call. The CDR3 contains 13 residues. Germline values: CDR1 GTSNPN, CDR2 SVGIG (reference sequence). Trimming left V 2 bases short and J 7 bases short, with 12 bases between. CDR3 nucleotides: TGTGCCTGGAGTCCCCGGGGAGACCAGCCCCAGCATTTT. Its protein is CAWSPRGDQPQHF.

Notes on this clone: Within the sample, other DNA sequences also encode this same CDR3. CDR3 sequence (DNA): TGTGCCTGGAGTGTTTCCTACGAGCAGTACTTC. It specifies CAWSVSYEQYF. This chain links TRBV30 with TRBJ2-7; D is undetermined. Germline V CDR1 and CDR2: GTSNPN, SVGIG (reference sequence). The length of the CDR3 is 11 residues. The ends were cut back, 0 bases at V and 1 base at J, with 1 base in the middle.

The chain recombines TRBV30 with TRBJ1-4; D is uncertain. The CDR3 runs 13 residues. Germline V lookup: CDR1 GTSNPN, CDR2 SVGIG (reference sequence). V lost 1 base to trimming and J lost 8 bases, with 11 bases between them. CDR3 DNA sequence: TGTGCCTGGAGTGAGGACGCCGACGAAAAACTGTTTTTT. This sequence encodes CAWSEDADEKLFF.

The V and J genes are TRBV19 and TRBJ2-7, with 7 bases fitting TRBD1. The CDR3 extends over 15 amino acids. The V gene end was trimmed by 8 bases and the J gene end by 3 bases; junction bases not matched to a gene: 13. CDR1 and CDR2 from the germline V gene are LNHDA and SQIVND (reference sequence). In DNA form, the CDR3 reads TGTGCCAGTGCCCGGACAGGCCTCTCCAACTACGAGCAGTACTTC. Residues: CASARTGLSNYEQYF.

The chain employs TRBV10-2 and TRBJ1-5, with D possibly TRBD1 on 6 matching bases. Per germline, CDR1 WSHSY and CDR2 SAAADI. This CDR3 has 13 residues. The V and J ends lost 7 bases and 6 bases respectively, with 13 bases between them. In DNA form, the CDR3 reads TGCGCCAGCATGAAGGGGGAGGGTCAGCCCCAGCATTTT. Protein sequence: CASMKGEGQPQHF.

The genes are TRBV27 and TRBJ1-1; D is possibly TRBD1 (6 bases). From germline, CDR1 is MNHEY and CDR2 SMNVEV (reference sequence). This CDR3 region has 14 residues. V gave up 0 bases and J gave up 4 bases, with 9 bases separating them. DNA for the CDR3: TGTGCCAGCAGTTTATCGGGGGGCGGCACTGAAGCTTTCTTT. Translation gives CASSLSGGGTEAFF.

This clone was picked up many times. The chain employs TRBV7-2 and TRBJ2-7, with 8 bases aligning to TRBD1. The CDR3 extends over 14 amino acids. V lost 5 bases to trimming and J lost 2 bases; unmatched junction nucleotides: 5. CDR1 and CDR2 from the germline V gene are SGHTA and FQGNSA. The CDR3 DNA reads TGTGCCAGCAGCGTTCAGGACAGGGCCTACGAGCAGTACTTC. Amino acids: CASSVQDRAYEQYF.

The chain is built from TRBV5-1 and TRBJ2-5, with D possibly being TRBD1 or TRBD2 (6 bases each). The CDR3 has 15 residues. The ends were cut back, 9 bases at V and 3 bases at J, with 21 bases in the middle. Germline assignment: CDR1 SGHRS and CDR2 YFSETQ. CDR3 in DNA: TGCGCCACCGCTCCGGGGGACATCTCCAAAGAGACCCAGTACTTC. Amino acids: CATAPGDISKETQYF.

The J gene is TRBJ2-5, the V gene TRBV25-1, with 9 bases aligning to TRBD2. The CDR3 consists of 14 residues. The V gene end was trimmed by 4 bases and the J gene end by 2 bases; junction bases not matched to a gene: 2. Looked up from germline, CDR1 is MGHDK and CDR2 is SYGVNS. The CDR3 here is CASSASGVQETQYF. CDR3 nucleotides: TGTGCCAGCAGTGCTAGCGGGGTACAAGAGACCCAGTACTTC. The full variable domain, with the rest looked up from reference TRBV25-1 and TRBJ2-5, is EADIYQTPRYLVIGTGKKITLECSQTMGHDKMYWYQQDPGMELHLIHYSYGVNSTEKGDLSSESTVSRIRTEHFPLTLESARPSHTSQYLCASSASGVQETQYFGPGTRLLVL.

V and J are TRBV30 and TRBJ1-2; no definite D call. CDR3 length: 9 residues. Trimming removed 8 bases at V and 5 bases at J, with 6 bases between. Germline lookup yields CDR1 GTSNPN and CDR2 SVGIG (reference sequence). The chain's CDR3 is CALGYGYTF. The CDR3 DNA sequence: TGTGCCCTAGGGTATGGCTACACCTTC.

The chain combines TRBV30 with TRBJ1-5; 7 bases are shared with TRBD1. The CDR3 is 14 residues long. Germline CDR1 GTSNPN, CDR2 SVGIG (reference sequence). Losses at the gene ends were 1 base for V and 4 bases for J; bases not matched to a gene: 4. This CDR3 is CAWSAGTVNQPQHF. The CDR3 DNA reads TGTGCCTGGAGTGCGGGGACAGTTAATCAGCCCCAGCATTTT.

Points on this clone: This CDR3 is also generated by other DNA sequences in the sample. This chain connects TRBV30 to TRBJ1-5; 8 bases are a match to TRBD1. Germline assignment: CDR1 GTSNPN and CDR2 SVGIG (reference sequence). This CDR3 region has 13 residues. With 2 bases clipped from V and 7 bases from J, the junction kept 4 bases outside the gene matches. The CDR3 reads CAWSPGGGQPQHF. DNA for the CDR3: TGTGCCTGGAGTCCAGGGGGCGGACAGCCCCAGCATTTT.